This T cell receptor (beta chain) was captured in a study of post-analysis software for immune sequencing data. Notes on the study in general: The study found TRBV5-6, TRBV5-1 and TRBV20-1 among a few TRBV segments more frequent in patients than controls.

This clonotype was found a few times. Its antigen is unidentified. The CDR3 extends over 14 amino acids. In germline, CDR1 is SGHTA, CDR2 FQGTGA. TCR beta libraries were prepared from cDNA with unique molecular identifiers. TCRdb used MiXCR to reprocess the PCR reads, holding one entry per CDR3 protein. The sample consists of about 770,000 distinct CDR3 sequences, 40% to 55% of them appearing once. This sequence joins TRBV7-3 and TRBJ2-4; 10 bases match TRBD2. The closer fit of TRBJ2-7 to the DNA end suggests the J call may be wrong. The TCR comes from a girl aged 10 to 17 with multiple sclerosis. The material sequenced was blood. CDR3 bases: TGTGCCAGCAGCTCCACTAGCGGGAACGACGAGCAGTACTTC. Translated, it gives CASSSTSGNDEQYF.